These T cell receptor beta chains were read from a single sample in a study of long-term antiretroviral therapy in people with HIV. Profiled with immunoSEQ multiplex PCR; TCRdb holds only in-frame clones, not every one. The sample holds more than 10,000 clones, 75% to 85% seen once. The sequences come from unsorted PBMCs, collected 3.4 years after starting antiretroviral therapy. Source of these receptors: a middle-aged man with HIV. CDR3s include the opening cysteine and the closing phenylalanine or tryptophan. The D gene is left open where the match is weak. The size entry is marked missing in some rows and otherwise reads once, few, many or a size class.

CDR3: CASSWGTDTQYF; DNA: TGTGCCAGCAGCTGGGGGACAGATACGCAGTATTTT; size: .; D: .; J: TRBJ2-3; V: TRBV5-4
CDR3: CASSLTTAFSGNTIYF; DNA: TGTGCCAGCTCACTAACTACAGCGTTCTCTGGAAACACCATATATTTT; size: .; D: .; J: TRBJ1-3; V: TRBV18
CDR3: CASSLLTEPEAFF; DNA: TGTGCCAGCAGCTTGTTGACAGAACCCGAAGCTTTCTTT; size: .; D: .; J: TRBJ1-1; V: TRBV7-2
CDR3: CASSLTTSGSSGELFF; DNA: TGCGCCAGCAGCTTAACGACTAGCGGGAGCTCCGGGGAGCTGTTTTTT; size: few; D: TRBD2; J: TRBJ2-2; V: TRBV5-1
CDR3: CSVALSRGLYEQYF; DNA: TGCAGCGTTGCCCTGAGCAGGGGGTTGTACGAGCAGTACTTC; size: .; D: TRBD1; J: TRBJ2-7; V: TRBV29-1
CDR3: CASSFRGIFDEQFF; DNA: TGTGCCAGCAGTTTCAGGGGGATTTTTGATGAGCAGTTCTTC; size: .; D: TRBD1; J: TRBJ2-1; V: TRBV28
CDR3: CASSDSGGIGSYEQYF; DNA: TGTGCCAGCAGTGATTCCGGGGGCATCGGATCCTACGAGCAGTACTTC; size: .; D: .; J: TRBJ2-7; V: TRBV25-1
CDR3: CASSLSRGLSNEQYF; DNA: TGTGCCAGCAGTTTAAGTCGGGGACTTTCAAACGAGCAGTACTTC; size: .; D: .; J: TRBJ2-7; V: TRBV27
CDR3: CASSILGRPYEQYF; DNA: TGTGCCAGTAGTATTTTAGGACGGCCCTACGAGCAGTACTTC; size: .; D: .; J: TRBJ2-7; V: TRBV19
CDR3: CASRDRGNEAFF; DNA: TGCGCCAGCCGGGACAGGGGGAATGAAGCTTTCTTT; size: .; D: TRBD1; J: TRBJ1-1; V: TRBV5-1
CDR3: CSALTGNTEAFF; DNA: TGCAGCGCCCTGACAGGGAACACTGAAGCTTTCTTT; size: .; D: .; J: TRBJ1-1; V: TRBV29-1
CDR3: CASSAPGLLNEQFF; DNA: TGTGCCAGCAGTGCACCGGGACTTCTCAATGAGCAGTTCTTC; size: .; D: .; J: TRBJ2-1; V: TRBV28
CDR3: CASSVNHGRTNEKLFF; DNA: TGTGCCAGCAGCGTAAACCACGGACGGACTAATGAAAAACTGTTTTTT; size: .; D: .; J: TRBJ1-4; V: TRBV9
CDR3: CASSPRPAGGQETQYF; DNA: TGTGCCAGCAGCCCCCGGCCGGCTGGGGGCCAAGAGACCCAGTACTTC; size: .; D: .; J: TRBJ2-5; V: TRBV5-8
CDR3: CAWSDRTSGRKGQFF; DNA: TGTGCCTGGAGTGATCGAACTAGCGGGAGAAAAGGGCAGTTCTTC; size: .; D: TRBD2; J: TRBJ2-1; V: TRBV30
CDR3: CASSVSRVNEQFF; DNA: TGTGCCAGCAGCGTCTCCAGGGTAAATGAGCAGTTCTTC; size: .; D: .; J: TRBJ2-1; V: TRBV9
CDR3: CASSGGRGLFYEQYF; DNA: TGCGCCAGCAGTGGGGGGCGGGGACTCTTCTACGAGCAGTACTTC; size: once; D: .; J: TRBJ2-7; V: TRBV10-2
CDR3: CASRPGQGAYTGELFF; DNA: TGTGCCAGCAGACCTGGACAGGGGGCGTACACCGGGGAGCTGTTTTTT; size: once; D: TRBD1; J: TRBJ2-2; V: TRBV28
CDR3: CASSLEGQGNYGYTF; DNA: TGCGCCAGCAGCTTGGAGGGACAGGGGAACTATGGCTACACCTTC; size: .; D: TRBD1; J: TRBJ1-2; V: TRBV5-1
CDR3: CASSPRSLNQQETQYF; DNA: TGTGCCAGCAGCCCCAGGTCCCTGAACCAGCAAGAGACCCAGTACTTC; size: .; D: .; J: TRBJ2-5; V: TRBV7-8
CDR3: CATSMRTGSAKNIQYF; DNA: TGTGCCACCAGCATGCGGACTGGATCGGCCAAAAACATTCAGTACTTC; size: .; D: .; J: TRBJ2-4; V: TRBV15
CDR3: CASSNRETGELFF; DNA: TGTGCCAGCAGCAACAGGGAAACCGGGGAGCTGTTTTTT; size: .; D: .; J: TRBJ2-2; V: TRBV7-8
CDR3: CASSNRGGETQYF; DNA: TGTGCCAGCAGTAACAGGGGAGGGGAGACCCAGTACTTC; size: .; D: .; J: TRBJ2-5; V: TRBV5-6
CDR3: CSASTGANVLTF; DNA: TGCAGCGCCTCTACTGGGGCCAACGTCCTGACTTTC; size: .; D: .; J: TRBJ2-6; V: TRBV29-1
CDR3: CASSFRDRGDSYEQYF; DNA: TGTGCCAGCAGTTTCCGAGACAGGGGGGATTCCTACGAGCAGTACTTC; size: once; D: TRBD1; J: TRBJ2-7; V: TRBV6-5
CDR3: CASSRGTGGGGTDTQYF; DNA: TGTGCCAGCAGCCGAGGGACAGGGGGCGGGGGCACAGATACGCAGTATTTT; size: .; D: TRBD1; J: TRBJ2-3; V: TRBV7-2
CDR3: CASSSMDGFLGAEAFF; DNA: TGTGCCAGCAGTTCTATGGACGGATTCTTAGGAGCTGAAGCTTTCTTT; size: .; D: .; J: TRBJ1-1; V: TRBV6-6
CDR3: CASSQGPVGPYEQYF; DNA: TGTGCTAGCAGCCAAGGGCCCGTCGGCCCCTACGAGCAGTACTTC; size: .; D: .; J: TRBJ2-7; V: TRBV7-7
CDR3: CASSGRRERAYEQYF; DNA: TGTGCCAGCAGCGGCCGGCGGGAGCGCGCCTACGAGCAGTACTTC; size: .; D: TRBD2; J: TRBJ2-7; V: TRBV27
CDR3: CASSLAGGPGEQYF; DNA: TGTGCCAGCAGCTTGGCGGGAGGGCCGGGCGAGCAGTACTTC; size: .; D: TRBD2; J: TRBJ2-7; V: TRBV5-5
CDR3: CASSFPFSASGEYNEQFF; DNA: TGTGCCAGCAGCTTCCCCTTTTCGGCTAGCGGAGAATACAATGAGCAGTTCTTC; size: .; D: TRBD2; J: TRBJ2-1; V: TRBV7-2
CDR3: CASELSGNTIYF; DNA: TGTGCCAGCGAATTATCTGGAAACACCATATATTTT; size: .; D: .; J: TRBJ1-3; V: TRBV2
CDR3: CSQTGTEQFF; DNA: TGCAGCCAAACGGGCACTGAGCAGTTCTTC; size: once; D: .; J: TRBJ2-1; V: TRBV29-1
CDR3: CASRPYLAGASHEQYF; DNA: TGCGCCAGCAGACCATACCTAGCGGGAGCTTCCCACGAGCAGTACTTC; size: few; D: TRBD2; J: TRBJ2-7; V: TRBV5-1
CDR3: CASSPPTRNTEAFF; DNA: TGTGCCAGCTCACCCCCGACAAGGAACACTGAAGCTTTCTTT; size: .; D: .; J: TRBJ1-1; V: TRBV18
CDR3: CASSTLNMNTEAFF; DNA: TGTGCCAGCAGCACCCTAAATATGAACACTGAAGCTTTCTTT; size: .; D: .; J: TRBJ1-1; V: TRBV7-8
CDR3: CASSFPRDTTNTGELFF; DNA: TGTGCCAGCAGTTTCCCCCGGGACACCACGAACACCGGGGAGCTGTTTTTT; size: .; D: .; J: TRBJ2-2; V: TRBV28
CDR3: CASSINKDTQYF; DNA: TGTGCCAGTAGTATAAACAAGGATACGCAGTATTTT; size: .; D: .; J: TRBJ2-3; V: TRBV19
CDR3: CASSLGGQGYTDTQYF; DNA: TGTGCCAGCAGCTTAGGGGGACAGGGTTACACAGATACGCAGTATTTT; size: .; D: TRBD1; J: TRBJ2-3; V: TRBV7-2
CDR3: CATSRDIGGPGNTIYF; DNA: TGTGCCACCAGCAGAGATATTGGGGGCCCTGGAAACACCATATATTTT; size: .; D: .; J: TRBJ1-3; V: TRBV15
CDR3: CASRVTGSTRRNAGELFF; DNA: TGTGCCAGCAGAGTGACAGGGTCGACTCGACGGAACGCCGGGGAGCTGTTTTTT; size: .; D: TRBD1; J: TRBJ2-2; V: TRBV28
CDR3: CAWTGLAGGTDTQYF; DNA: TGTGCCTGGACGGGACTAGCGGGAGGCACAGATACGCAGTATTTT; size: .; D: TRBD2; J: TRBJ2-3; V: TRBV30
CDR3: CASSLTDNYGYTF; DNA: TGTGCCAGCAGCCTGACAGATAACTATGGCTACACCTTC; size: .; D: .; J: TRBJ1-2; V: TRBV11-3
CDR3: CASSRQNQPQHF; DNA: TGTGCCAGCAGTCGACAGAATCAGCCCCAGCATTTT; size: .; D: .; J: TRBJ1-5; V: TRBV6-6
CDR3: CAISEEASPSQPQHF; DNA: TGTGCCATCAGTGAGGAGGCTTCCCCAAGTCAGCCCCAGCATTTT; size: .; D: .; J: TRBJ1-5; V: TRBV10-3
CDR3: CASSGSLQSYEQYF; DNA: TGTGCCAGCTCAGGGTCCCTACAATCCTACGAGCAGTACTTC; size: .; D: .; J: TRBJ2-7; V: TRBV18
CDR3: CAWSTRTDEQYF; DNA: TGTGCCTGGAGTACCAGGACCGACGAGCAGTACTTC; size: .; D: .; J: TRBJ2-7; V: TRBV30
CDR3: CASRDGLAGGAYTQYF; DNA: TGCGCCAGCAGGGACGGACTAGCGGGAGGGGCGTATACGCAGTATTTT; size: .; D: TRBD2; J: TRBJ2-3; V: TRBV5-1
CDR3: CASSLGTGLETQYF; DNA: TGTGCCAGCAGCCTGGGGACAGGGCTAGAGACCCAGTACTTC; size: .; D: TRBD1; J: TRBJ2-5; V: TRBV5-8
CDR3: CASSPQTQNTEAFF; DNA: TGTGCCAGCTCACCCCAGACCCAGAACACTGAAGCTTTCTTT; size: .; D: .; J: TRBJ1-1; V: TRBV18
CDR3: CASSEATTAQYF; DNA: TGTGCCAGCAGTGAAGCGACTACGGCGCAGTACTTC; size: .; D: .; J: TRBJ2-7; V: TRBV6-1
CDR3: CASSFITGHTGELFF; DNA: TGCGCCAGCAGCTTCATCACCGGGCACACCGGGGAGCTGTTTTTT; size: .; D: .; J: TRBJ2-2; V: TRBV5-1
CDR3: CASSQSRNSGLEQFF; DNA: TGCGCCAGCAGCCAGAGCCGAAATAGCGGGCTCGAGCAGTTCTTC; size: .; D: TRBD2; J: TRBJ2-1; V: TRBV4-3
CDR3: CASSPRTGGQEKLFF; DNA: TGTGCCAGCAGCCCGCGGACAGGGGGACAGGAAAAACTGTTTTTT; size: .; D: TRBD1; J: TRBJ1-4; V: TRBV13
CDR3: CASSLAVTGGLYEQYF; DNA: TGTGCCAGCAGCTTAGCGGTGACGGGAGGACTCTACGAGCAGTACTTC; size: .; D: TRBD2; J: TRBJ2-7; V: TRBV7-6
CDR3: CSVEWGIQETQYF; DNA: TGCAGCGTTGAGTGGGGAATCCAAGAGACCCAGTACTTC; size: .; D: .; J: TRBJ2-5; V: TRBV29-1